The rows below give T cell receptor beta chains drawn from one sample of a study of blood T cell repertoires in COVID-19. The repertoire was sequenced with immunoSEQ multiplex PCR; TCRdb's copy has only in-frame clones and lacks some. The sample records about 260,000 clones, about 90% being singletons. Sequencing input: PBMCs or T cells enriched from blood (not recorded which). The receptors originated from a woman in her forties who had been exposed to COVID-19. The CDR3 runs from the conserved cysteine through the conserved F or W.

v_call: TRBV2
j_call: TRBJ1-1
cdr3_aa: CASSEVTGKPMAEAFF

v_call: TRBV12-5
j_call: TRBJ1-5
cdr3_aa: CASGLLPQPQHF

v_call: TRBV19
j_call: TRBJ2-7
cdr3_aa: CASTVGQGLYEQYF

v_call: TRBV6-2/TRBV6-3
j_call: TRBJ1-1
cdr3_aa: CASSYVGGTDTEAFF

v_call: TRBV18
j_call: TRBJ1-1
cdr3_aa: CASSPSVGEWGTEAFF

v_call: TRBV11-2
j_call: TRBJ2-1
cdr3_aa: CASSLLFRNEQFF

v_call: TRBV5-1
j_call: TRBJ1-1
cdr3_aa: CASRPTGGVRNTEAFF

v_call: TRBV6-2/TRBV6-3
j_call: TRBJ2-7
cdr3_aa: CASSRWDRGYEQYF

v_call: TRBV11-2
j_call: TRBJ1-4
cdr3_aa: CASSQTGQGNEKLFF

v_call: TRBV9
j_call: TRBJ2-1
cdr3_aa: CASSVGGGNYNEQFF

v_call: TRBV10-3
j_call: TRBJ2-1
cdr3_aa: CAISEGSGGPTYNEQFF

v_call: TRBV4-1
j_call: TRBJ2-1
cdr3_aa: CASSLTPSGGGNEQFF

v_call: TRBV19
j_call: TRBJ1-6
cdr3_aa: CASSMGQGPLHF

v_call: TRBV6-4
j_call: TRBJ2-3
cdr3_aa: CASSDGTGGADTQYF

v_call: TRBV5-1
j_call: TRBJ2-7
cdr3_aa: CASSFGRQGNYEQYF

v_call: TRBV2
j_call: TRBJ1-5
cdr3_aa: CASRANPSNQPQHF

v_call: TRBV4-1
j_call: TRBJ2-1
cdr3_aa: CASSPQAPGGGNEQFF

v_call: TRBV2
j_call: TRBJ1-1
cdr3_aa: CASNLGGNTEAFF

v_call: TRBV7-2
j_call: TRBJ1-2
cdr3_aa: CASSWTRQGYGYTF

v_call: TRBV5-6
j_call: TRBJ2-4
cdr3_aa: CASSLGRLKNIQYF

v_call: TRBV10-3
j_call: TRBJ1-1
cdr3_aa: CAISESRGPNTEAFF

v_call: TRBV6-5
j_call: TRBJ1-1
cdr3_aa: CASSYDRGHRAFF

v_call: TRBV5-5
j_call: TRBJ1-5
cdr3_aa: CASSLDRASGPQHF

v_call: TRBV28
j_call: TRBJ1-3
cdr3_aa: CASSSARDRGSGNTIYF

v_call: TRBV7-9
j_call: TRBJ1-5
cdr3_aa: CASSHQTLGGGQPQHF

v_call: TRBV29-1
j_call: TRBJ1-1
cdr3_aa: CSVGQGRDTEAFF

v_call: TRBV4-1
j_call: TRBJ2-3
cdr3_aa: CASSLPFGTRGDTQYF

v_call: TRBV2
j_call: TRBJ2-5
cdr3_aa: CASSEDAGGRETQYF

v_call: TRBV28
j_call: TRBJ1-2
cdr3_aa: CASSLIRGTSGYTF

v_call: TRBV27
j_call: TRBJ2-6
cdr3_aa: CASSSRDRGHSGANVLTF

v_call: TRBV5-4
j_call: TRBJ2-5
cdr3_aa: CASSPGGLGETQYF

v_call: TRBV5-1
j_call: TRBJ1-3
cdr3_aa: CASSLEGRTSGNTIYF

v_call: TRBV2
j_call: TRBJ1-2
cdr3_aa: CASRSGGRNYGYTF

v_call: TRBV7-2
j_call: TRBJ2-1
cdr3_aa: CASSLGGGTEQFF

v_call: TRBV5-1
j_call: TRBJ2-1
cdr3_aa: CASSLAGPYNEQFF

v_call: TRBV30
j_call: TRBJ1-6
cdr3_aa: CAWSTGTNSPLHF

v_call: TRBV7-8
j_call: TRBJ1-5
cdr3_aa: CASSSGTGRPQHF

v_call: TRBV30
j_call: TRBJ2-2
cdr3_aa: CAWSVDRGTGELFF

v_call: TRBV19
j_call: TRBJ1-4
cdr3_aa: CASSFNEKLFF

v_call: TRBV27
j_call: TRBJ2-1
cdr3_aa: CASSLSWTSLDEQFF

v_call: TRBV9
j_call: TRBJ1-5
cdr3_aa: CASSATGNNQPQHF

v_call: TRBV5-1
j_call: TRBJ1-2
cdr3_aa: CASTQACYTF

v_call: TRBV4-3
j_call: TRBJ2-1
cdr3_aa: CASSPDPSLAGGHNEQFF

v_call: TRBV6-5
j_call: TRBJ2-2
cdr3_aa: CATKTGTANTGELFF

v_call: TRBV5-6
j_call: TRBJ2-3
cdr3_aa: CASSAEGTDTQYF

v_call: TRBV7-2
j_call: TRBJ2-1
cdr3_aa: CASSLARPFGGNEQFF

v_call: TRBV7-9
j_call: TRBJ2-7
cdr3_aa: CASSPTGNSYEQYF

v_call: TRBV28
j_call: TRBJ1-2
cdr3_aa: CASSAQDTYGYTF